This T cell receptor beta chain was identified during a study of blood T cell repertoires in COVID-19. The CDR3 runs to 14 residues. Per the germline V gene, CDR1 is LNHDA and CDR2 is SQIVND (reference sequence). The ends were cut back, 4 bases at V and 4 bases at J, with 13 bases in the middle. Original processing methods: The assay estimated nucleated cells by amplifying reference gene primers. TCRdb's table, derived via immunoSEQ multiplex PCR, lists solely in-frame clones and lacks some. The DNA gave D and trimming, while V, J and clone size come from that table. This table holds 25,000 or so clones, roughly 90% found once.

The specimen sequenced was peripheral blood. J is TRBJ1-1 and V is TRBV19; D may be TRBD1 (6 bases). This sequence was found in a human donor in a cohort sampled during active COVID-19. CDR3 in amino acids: CASSRQATSTEAFF. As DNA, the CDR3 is TGTGCCAGTAGTAGACAGGCCACCAGCACTGAAGCTTTCTTT. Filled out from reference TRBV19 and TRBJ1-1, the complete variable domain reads DGGITQSPKYLFRKEGQNVTLSCEQNLNHDAMYWYRQDPGQGLRLIYYSQIVNDFQKGDIAEGYSVSREKKESFPLTVTSAQKNPTAFYLCASSRQATSTEAFFGQGTRLTVV.